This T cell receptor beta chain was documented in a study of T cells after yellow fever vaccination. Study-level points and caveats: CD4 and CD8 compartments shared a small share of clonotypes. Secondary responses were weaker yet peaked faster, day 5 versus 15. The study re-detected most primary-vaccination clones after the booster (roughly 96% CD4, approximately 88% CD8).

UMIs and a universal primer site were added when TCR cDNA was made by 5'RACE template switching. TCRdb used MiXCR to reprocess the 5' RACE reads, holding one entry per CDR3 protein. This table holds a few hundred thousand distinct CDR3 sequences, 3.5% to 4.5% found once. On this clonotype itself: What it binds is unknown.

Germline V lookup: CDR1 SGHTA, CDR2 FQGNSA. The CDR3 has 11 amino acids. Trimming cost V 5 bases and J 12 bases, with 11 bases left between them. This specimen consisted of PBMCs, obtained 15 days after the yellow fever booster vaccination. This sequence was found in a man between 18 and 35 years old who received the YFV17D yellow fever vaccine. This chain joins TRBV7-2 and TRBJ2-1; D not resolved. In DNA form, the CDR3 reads TGTGCCAGCAGCCAGCGCTATGGGCAGTTCTTC. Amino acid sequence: CASSQRYGQFF.